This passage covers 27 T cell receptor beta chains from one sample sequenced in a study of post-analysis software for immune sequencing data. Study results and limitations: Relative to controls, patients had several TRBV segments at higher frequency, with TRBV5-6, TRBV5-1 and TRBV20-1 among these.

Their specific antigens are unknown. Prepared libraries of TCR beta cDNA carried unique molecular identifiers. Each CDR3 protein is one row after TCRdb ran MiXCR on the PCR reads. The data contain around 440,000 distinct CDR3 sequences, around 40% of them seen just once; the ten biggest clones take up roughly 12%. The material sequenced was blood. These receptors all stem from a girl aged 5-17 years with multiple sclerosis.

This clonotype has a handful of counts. CDR3 loop: CSAREGISLSYEQYF. In nucleotides, the CDR3 is TGCAGTGCTAGAGAAGGCATTTCCCTCTCCTACGAGCAGTACTTC. The rearrangement joins TRBV20-1 to TRBJ2-7; D is unclear. The CDR3 has 15 amino acids. CDR1 and CDR2 from the germline V gene are DFQATT and SNEGSKA (reference sequence). The germline V and J ends were trimmed by 0 bases and 0 bases, with 12 bases remaining between them.

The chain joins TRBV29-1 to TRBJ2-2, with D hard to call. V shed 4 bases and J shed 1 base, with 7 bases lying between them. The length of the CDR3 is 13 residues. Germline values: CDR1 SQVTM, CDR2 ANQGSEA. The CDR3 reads CSVVWENTGELFF. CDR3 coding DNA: TGCAGCGTTGTCTGGGAGAACACCGGGGAGCTGTTTTTT.

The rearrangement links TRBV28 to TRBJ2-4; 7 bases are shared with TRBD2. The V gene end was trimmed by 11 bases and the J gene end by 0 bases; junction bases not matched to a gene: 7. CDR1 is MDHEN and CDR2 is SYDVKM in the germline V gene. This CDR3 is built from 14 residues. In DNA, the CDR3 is TGTGCCTCGGGGGGTGTCCAAGCCAAAAACATTCAGTACTTC. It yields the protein CASGGVQAKNIQYF.

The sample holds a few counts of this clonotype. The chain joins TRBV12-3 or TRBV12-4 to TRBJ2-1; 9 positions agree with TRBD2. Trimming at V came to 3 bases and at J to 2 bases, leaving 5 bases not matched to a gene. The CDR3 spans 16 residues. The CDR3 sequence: CASSLIAGVAYNEQFF. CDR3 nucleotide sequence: TGTGCCAGCAGTTTGATAGCGGGAGTAGCCTACAATGAGCAGTTCTTC.

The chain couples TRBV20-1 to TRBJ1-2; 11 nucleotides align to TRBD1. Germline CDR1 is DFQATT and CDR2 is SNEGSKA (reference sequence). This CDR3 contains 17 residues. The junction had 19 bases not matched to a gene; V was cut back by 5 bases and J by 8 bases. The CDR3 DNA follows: TGCAGTGCTCATACGCCGGGACAGGGGGTTGCTGTTCGAGGCTACACCTTC. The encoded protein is CSAHTPGQGVAVRGYTF.

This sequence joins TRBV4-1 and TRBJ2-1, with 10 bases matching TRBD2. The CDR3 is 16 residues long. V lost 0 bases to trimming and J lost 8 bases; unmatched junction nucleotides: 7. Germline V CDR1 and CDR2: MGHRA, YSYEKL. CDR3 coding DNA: TGCGCCAGCAGCCAAGATCCAGCGGGAGGGAGGGATGAGCAGTTCTTC. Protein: CASSQDPAGGRDEQFF.

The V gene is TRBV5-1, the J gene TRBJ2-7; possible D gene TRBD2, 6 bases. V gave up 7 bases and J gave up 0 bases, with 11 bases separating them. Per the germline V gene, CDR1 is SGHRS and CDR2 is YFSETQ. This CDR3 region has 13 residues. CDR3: CASRHGSSYEQYF. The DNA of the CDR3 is TGCGCCAGCCGTCACGGGAGCTCCTACGAGCAGTACTTC.

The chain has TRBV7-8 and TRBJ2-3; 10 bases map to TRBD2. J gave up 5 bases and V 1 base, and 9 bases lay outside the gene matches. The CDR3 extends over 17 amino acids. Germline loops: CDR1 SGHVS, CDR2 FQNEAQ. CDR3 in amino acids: CASSLVPASGSKDTQYF. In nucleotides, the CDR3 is TGTGCCAGCAGCTTAGTCCCCGCTAGCGGGAGTAAAGATACGCAGTATTTT.

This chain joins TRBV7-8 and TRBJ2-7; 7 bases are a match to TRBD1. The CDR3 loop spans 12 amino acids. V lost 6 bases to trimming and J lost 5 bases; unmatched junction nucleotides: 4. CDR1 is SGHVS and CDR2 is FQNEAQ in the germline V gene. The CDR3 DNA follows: TGTGCCAGCAGGACAGGGATCCACGAGCAGTACTTC. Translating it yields CASRTGIHEQYF.

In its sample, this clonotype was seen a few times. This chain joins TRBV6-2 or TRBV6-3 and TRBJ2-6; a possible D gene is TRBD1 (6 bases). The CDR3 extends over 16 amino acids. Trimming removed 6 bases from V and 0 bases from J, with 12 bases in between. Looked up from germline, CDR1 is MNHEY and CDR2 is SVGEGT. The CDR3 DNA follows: TGTGCCAGCAGCCGCGACAGGATCTCTGGGGCCAACGTCCTGACTTTC. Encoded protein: CASSRDRISGANVLTF.

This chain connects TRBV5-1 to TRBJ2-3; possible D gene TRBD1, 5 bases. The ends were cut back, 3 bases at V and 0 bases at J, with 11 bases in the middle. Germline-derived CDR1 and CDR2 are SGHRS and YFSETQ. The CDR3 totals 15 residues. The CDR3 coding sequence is TGCGCCAGCAGCTCAGGGATCACTAGCACAGATACGCAGTATTTT. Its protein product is CASSSGITSTDTQYF.

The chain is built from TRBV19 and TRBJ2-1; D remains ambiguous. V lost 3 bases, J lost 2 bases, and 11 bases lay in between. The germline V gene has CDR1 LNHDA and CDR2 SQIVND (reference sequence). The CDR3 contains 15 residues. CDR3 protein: CASSISGEPYNEQFF. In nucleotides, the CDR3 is TGTGCCAGTAGTATTTCGGGCGAACCCTACAATGAGCAGTTCTTC.

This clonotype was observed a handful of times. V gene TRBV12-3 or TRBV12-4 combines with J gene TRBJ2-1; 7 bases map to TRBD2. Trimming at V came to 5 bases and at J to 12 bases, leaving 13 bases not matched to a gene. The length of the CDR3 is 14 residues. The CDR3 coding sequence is TGTGCCAGCAGTCCGGGACTAAAGGGAATTGCGCAGTTCTTC. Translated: CASSPGLKGIAQFF.

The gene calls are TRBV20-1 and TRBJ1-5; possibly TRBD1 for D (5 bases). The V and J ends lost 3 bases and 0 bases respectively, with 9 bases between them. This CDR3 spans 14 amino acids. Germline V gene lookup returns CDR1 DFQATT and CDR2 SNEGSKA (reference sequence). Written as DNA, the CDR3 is TGCAGTGCTAGCAGGGACTCTAGCAATCAGCCCCAGCATTTT. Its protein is CSASRDSSNQPQHF.

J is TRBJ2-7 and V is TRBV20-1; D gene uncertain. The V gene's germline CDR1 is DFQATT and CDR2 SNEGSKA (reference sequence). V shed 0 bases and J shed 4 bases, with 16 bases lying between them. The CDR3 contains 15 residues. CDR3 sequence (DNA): TGCAGTGCTAGAGATCGGCTTGGAGCCTCATACGAGCAGTACTTC. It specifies CSARDRLGASYEQYF.

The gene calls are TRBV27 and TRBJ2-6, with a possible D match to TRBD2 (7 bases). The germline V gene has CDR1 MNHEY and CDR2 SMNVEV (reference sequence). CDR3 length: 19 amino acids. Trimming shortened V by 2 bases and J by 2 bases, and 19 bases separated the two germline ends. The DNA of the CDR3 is TGTGCCAGCAGTTTAGGCGGGGGCGCAATGAGCACTGGGGCCAACGTCCTGACTTTC. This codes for CASSLGGGAMSTGANVLTF.

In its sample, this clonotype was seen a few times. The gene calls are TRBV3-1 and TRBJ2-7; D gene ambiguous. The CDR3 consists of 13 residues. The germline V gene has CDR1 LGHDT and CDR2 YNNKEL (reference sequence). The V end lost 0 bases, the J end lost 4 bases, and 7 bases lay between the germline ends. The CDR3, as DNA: TGTGCCAGCAGCCAAGAAGGGCGGTACGAGCAGTACTTC. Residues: CASSQEGRYEQYF.

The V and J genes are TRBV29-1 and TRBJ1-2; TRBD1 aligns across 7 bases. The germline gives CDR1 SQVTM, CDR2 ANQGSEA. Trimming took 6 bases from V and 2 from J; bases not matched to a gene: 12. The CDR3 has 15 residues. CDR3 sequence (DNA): TGCAGCGTCGAGACAGGGTGGGGGGCGAACTATGGCTACACCTTC. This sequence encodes CSVETGWGANYGYTF.

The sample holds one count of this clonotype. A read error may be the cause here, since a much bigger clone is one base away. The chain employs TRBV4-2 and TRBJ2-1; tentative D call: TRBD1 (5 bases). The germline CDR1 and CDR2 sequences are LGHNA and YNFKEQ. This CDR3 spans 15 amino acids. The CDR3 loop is CASSHEKQVYNGQFF. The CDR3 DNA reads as TGTGCCAGCAGCCATGAGAAACAGGTTTACAATGGGCAGTTCTTC.

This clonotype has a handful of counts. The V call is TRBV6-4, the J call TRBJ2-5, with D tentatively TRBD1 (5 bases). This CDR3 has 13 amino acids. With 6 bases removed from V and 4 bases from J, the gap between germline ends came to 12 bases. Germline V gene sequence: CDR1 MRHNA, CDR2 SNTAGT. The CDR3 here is CASSAGWGETQYF. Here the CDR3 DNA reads TGTGCCAGCAGCGCAGGGTGGGGAGAGACCCAGTACTTC.

The CDR3 is CSARQGAYEQYF. CDR3 in DNA: TGCAGTGCTAGACAGGGGGCCTACGAGCAGTACTTC. The chain has TRBV20-1 and TRBJ2-7, with TRBD1 identical over 7 bases. J lost 2 bases, V lost 2 bases, and 0 bases had no gene match. The CDR3 is made up of 12 amino acids. In germline, CDR1 is DFQATT, CDR2 SNEGSKA (reference sequence).

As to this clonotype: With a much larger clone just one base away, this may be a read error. Here the CDR3 reads CTSSPDGSYGYTF. The CDR3 DNA reads TGTACCAGCTCACCGGACGGCAGCTATGGCTACACCTTC. V and J are TRBV18 and TRBJ1-2; no clear D. CDR3 length equals 13 residues. CDR1 and CDR2 (germline): KGHSH, LQKENI. Using reference TRBV18 and TRBJ1-2 for the parts outside the CDR3, the full variable domain is NAGVMQNPRHLVRRRGQEARLRCSPMKGHSHVYWYRQLPEEGLKFMVYLQKENIIDESGMPKERFSAEFPKEGPSILRIQQVVRGDSAAYFCTSSPDGSYGYTFGSGTRLTVV.

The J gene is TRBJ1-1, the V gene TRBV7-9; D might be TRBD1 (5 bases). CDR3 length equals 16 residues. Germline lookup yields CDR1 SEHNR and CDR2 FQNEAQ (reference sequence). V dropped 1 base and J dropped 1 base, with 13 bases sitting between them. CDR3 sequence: CASSLGGPTGNTEAFF. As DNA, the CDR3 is TGTGCCAGCAGCTTAGGGGGCCCCACGGGGAACACTGAAGCTTTCTTT.

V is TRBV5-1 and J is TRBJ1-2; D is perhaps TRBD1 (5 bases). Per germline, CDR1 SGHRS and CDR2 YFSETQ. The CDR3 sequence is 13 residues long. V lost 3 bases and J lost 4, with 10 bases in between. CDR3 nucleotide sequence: TGCGCCAGCAGCTCCCAAGGGACCTATGGCTACACCTTC. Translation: CASSSQGTYGYTF.

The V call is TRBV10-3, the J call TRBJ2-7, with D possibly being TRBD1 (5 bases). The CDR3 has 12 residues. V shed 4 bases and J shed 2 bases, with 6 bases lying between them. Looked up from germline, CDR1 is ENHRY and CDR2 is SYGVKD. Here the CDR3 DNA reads TGTGCCATCAGTGGGACAACCTACGAGCAGTACTTC. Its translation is CAISGTTYEQYF.

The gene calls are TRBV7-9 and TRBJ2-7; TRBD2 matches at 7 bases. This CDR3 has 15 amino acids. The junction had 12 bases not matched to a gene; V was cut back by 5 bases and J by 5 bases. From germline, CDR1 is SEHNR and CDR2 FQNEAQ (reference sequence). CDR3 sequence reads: CASSIIIAGEDEQYF. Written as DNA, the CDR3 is TGTGCCAGCAGCATAATCATTGCGGGGGAGGACGAGCAGTACTTC.

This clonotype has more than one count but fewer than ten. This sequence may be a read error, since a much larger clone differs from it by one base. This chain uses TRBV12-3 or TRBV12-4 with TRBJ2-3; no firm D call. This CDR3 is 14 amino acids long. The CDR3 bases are TGTGGCAGCAGTTCCTTACAGAGCACAGATACGCAGTATTTT. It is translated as CGSSSLQSTDTQYF.